One and the same sample provided the 25 T cell receptor beta chains below, sequenced in a study of blood T cell repertoires in COVID-19. Profiled with immunoSEQ multiplex PCR; TCRdb holds only in-frame clones, not every one. The sample shows around 46,000 clones, about 88% of them seen only once. Sequencing input: peripheral blood. These receptor sequences come from a man in his forties or fifties with active COVID-19.

Within the sample, this clone is medium-sized. The rearrangement uses TRBV5-1 and TRBJ2-7, with a tentative D call TRBD2 (6 bases). The length of the CDR3 is 15 residues. Deletions cut 4 bases from V and 6 bases from J, with 20 bases between. Germline CDR1 SGHRS, CDR2 YFSETQ. The CDR3 sequence: CASSPEPGRSGEQYF. Written as DNA, the CDR3 is TGCGCCAGCAGCCCCGAGCCAGGGAGGTCTGGCGAGCAGTACTTC.

The V and J genes are TRBV11-2 and TRBJ2-6; D ambiguous. The germline V gene encodes CDR1 SGHAT and CDR2 FQNNGV. This CDR3 spans 15 amino acids. V was pared by 0 bases and J by 4 bases, with 7 bases between. In DNA, the CDR3 is TGTGCCAGCAGCTTAGACAGTTCGGGGGCCAACGTCCTGACTTTC. Protein product: CASSLDSSGANVLTF. Supplemented by reference TRBV11-2 and TRBJ2-6, the full variable domain reads EAGVAQSPRYKIIEKRQSVAFWCNPISGHATLYWYQQILGQGPKLLIQFQNNGVVDDSQLPKDRFSAERLKGVDSTLKIQPAKLEDSAVYLCASSLDSSGANVLTFGAGSRLTVL.

This chain uses TRBV19 with TRBJ2-5; 7 bases are a match to TRBD1. Germline assignment: CDR1 LNHDA and CDR2 SQIVND (reference sequence). J gave up 5 bases and V 6 bases, and 6 bases lay outside the gene matches. The CDR3 consists of 13 residues. CDR3 nucleotide sequence: TGTGCCAGTAGCAACGGACAGGTGGAGACCCAGTACTTC. Encoded protein: CASSNGQVETQYF.

This clone has only one observation. V gene TRBV11-2 combines with J gene TRBJ2-5; 9 positions match TRBD2. CDR3 size: 14 residues. CDR1 is SGHAT, CDR2 FQNNGV, per germline. After removal of 6 bases from V and 4 bases from J, the junction contained 6 bases not matched to a gene. The CDR3 loop is CASSQREVGETQYF. The CDR3 coding sequence is TGTGCCAGCAGTCAGCGGGAGGTGGGAGAGACCCAGTACTTC.

This clone showed up just a few times. V and J are TRBV29-1 and TRBJ1-2; 8 nucleotides align to TRBD1. V shed 6 bases, J shed 4 bases, and the junction held 7 bases outside the gene matches. The germline gives CDR1 SQVTM, CDR2 ANQGSEA. This CDR3 region has 13 residues. The CDR3 sequence is CSVDGDRFYGYTF. DNA of the CDR3: TGCAGCGTCGACGGGGACAGGTTCTATGGCTACACCTTC.

This clone was observed once. The chain carries TRBV12-5 and TRBJ2-3; 7 bases match TRBD1. Trimming removed 6 bases from V and 0 bases from J; junction bases left unmatched: 6. In germline, CDR1 is LGHNT, CDR2 FRNRAP. This CDR3 region has 15 residues. CDR3 protein: CASGEQGRSTDTQYF. The CDR3 coding sequence is TGTGCTAGTGGCGAACAGGGGCGTAGCACAGATACGCAGTATTTT. Looking up the rest from reference TRBV12-5 and TRBJ2-3 gives the full variable domain: DARVTQTPRHKVTEMGQEVTMRCQPILGHNTVFWYRQTMMQGLELLAYFRNRAPLDDSGMPKDRFSAEMPDATLATLKIQPSEPRDSAVYFCASGEQGRSTDTQYFGPGTRLTVL.

The CDR3 is CASSAYGQGGNTIYF. For the CDR3, the DNA is TGTGCCAGCAGTGCCTATGGACAGGGTGGAAACACCATATATTTT. The rearrangement links TRBV2 to TRBJ1-3; 8 bases agree with TRBD1. The CDR3 runs 15 residues. Germline CDR1 reads SNHLY; CDR2 reads FYNNEI. V shed 4 bases and J 3 bases; nucleotides not matched to a gene: 5.

The chain recombines TRBV9 with TRBJ2-1, with D maybe TRBD1 (7 bases). The V end lost 4 bases, the J end lost 2 bases, and 16 bases lay between the germline ends. Germline assignment: CDR1 SGDLS and CDR2 YYNGEE. This CDR3 is 16 amino acids long. CDR3 protein: CASSQGGATAYNEQFF. For the CDR3, the DNA is TGTGCCAGCAGCCAGGGGGGAGCAACTGCCTACAATGAGCAGTTCTTC.

The gene calls are TRBV12-5 and TRBJ1-1; TRBD1 aligns across 7 bases. CDR1 and CDR2 (germline): LGHNT, FRNRAP. The V and J ends lost 0 bases and 0 bases, in that order; junction bases with no gene match: 10. The CDR3 runs 18 residues. As DNA, the CDR3 is TGTGCTAGTGGTTTGGTTCTCGGAGGGGGCCACATGAACACTGAAGCTTTCTTT. This codes for CASGLVLGGGHMNTEAFF.

V and J are TRBV4-1 and TRBJ1-2, with 7 bases that match TRBD1. The CDR3 totals 15 residues. Germline CDR1 and CDR2: MGHRA and YSYEKL. V lost 4 bases and J lost 4; bases outside the gene matches: 9. Written as DNA, the CDR3 is TGCGCCAGCAGCCCAGGGGGACGGACCCTCTATGGCTACACCTTC. Amino acids: CASSPGGRTLYGYTF.

This sequence joins TRBV28 and TRBJ1-2, with 9 bases identical to TRBD1. The V gene end was trimmed by 4 bases and the J gene end by 2 bases; junction bases not matched to a gene: 2. This CDR3 spans 14 amino acids. Germline V gene sequence: CDR1 MDHEN, CDR2 SYDVKM. In DNA, the CDR3 is TGTGCCAGCAGTTCCACAGGGGGCAACTATGGCTACACCTTC. Translation gives CASSSTGGNYGYTF.

J is TRBJ1-2 and V is TRBV5-6; possibly TRBD1 for D (5 bases). The V end was cut by 3 bases, the J end by 7 bases, with 10 bases between. The CDR3 has 12 residues. Germline CDR1 is SGHDT and CDR2 is YYEEEE. This CDR3 reads CASSWDLTGYTF. DNA for the CDR3: TGTGCCAGCAGCTGGGACTTGACTGGCTACACCTTC.

In this sample, this clone turned up a few times. The chain joins TRBV2 to TRBJ1-2; D call uncertain. The CDR3 consists of 12 residues. V lost 7 bases and J 8 bases, leaving 14 bases between the germline ends. The V gene's germline CDR1 is SNHLY and CDR2 FYNNEI. CDR3: CASIWRAGGYTF. As DNA, the CDR3 is TGTGCCAGCATTTGGAGGGCCGGGGGCTACACCTTC. The whole variable domain, remainder taken from reference TRBV2 and TRBJ1-2, is EPEVTQTPSHQVTQMGQEVILRCVPISNHLYFYWYRQILGQKVEFLVSFYNNEISEKSEIFDDQFSVERPDGSNFTLKIRSTKLEDSAMYFCASIWRAGGYTFGSGTRLTVV.

This clone came up once. The V gene is TRBV6-6, the J gene TRBJ1-6; D not certain. Germline CDR1 is MNHNY and CDR2 is SVGAGI (reference sequence). The CDR3 is 15 amino acids. Trimming stripped 4 bases from V and 7 bases from J, with 14 bases between. The CDR3 bases are TGTGCCAGCAGTTTCCGAGCGGGGATGAATTCACCCCTCCACTTT. This codes for CASSFRAGMNSPLHF.

This clone was observed a single time. The rearrangement joins TRBV5-1 to TRBJ2-7, with 10 bases lining up with TRBD2. Unmatched junction bases numbered 20, after V lost 5 bases and J lost 3 bases. CDR1 and CDR2 (germline): SGHRS, YFSETQ. The CDR3 is 19 amino acids. The CDR3 sequence is CASRKTDRVRASGSYEQYF. CDR3 in DNA: TGCGCCAGCAGAAAGACGGACAGGGTTAGGGCTAGCGGGAGCTACGAGCAGTACTTC.

This clone appeared a single time. An end of the junction does not agree with germline; a read error may underlie this. This chain links TRBV3-1 (or the pseudogene TRBV3-2) with TRBJ2-7; 8 bases agree with TRBD1. Per germline, CDR1 LGHDT and CDR2 YNNKEL (reference sequence). There are 11 residues in the CDR3. The DNA of the CDR3 is TGTGCCAGCAGCCACTCGGGACAGGTAATCTTC. This translates into CASSHSGQVIF.

The chain employs TRBV6-5 and TRBJ2-1; 7 bases map to TRBD1. The CDR3 is made up of 14 amino acids. Per the germline V gene, CDR1 is MNHEY and CDR2 is SVGAGI. Trimming at V came to 2 bases and at J to 7 bases, leaving 5 bases not matched to a gene. The CDR3 nucleotides read TGTGCCAGCAGTTACAGAAAGGGGGCAAATGAGCAGTTCTTC. Amino acids: CASSYRKGANEQFF.

This clone has just one count. The chain combines TRBV4-1 with TRBJ1-2; a weak D match, TRBD1 (5 bases). The V end was cut by 3 bases, the J end by 8 bases, with 10 bases between. CDR3 size: 12 residues. Germline V lookup: CDR1 MGHRA, CDR2 YSYEKL. The CDR3 sequence: CASSQGLGGYTF. CDR3 bases: TGCGCCAGCAGCCAGGGACTGGGGGGCTACACCTTC.

The V and J genes are TRBV19 and TRBJ2-3; 10 nucleotides line up with TRBD2. Germline values: CDR1 LNHDA, CDR2 SQIVND (reference sequence). V lost 7 bases and J lost 3; bases outside the gene matches: 4. The CDR3 contains 14 residues. The CDR3 region is CASTRTSGTDTQYF. In DNA, the CDR3 is TGTGCCAGTACCCGGACTAGCGGTACAGATACGCAGTATTTT.

This clone was observed a handful of times. CDR3: CASSPSGPATYEQYF. The CDR3, as DNA: TGTGCCAGCAGCCCGAGCGGGCCTGCAACCTACGAGCAGTACTTC. This sequence joins TRBV3-1 (or the pseudogene TRBV3-2) and TRBJ2-7; tentative D call: TRBD2 (6 bases). CDR3 length: 15 amino acids. The V end was cut by 4 bases, the J end by 2 bases, with 15 bases between. From germline, CDR1 is LGHDT and CDR2 YNNKEL (reference sequence).

The V and J genes are TRBV25-1 and TRBJ1-1, with D uncertain. V gave up 8 bases and J gave up 4 bases, with 14 bases separating them. CDR3 length: 13 amino acids. The germline CDR1 and CDR2 sequences are MGHDK and SYGVNS. The CDR3 DNA is TGTGCCAGCCTTTCTCACGAGATCACTGAAGCTTTCTTT. It encodes CASLSHEITEAFF.

This chain connects TRBV6-1 to TRBJ1-5, with 8 bases identical to TRBD1. The trim removed 3 bases at V and 7 bases at J, leaving 5 bases unmatched. Germline loops: CDR1 MNHNS, CDR2 SASEGT. The CDR3 covers 14 residues. DNA for the CDR3: TGTGCCAGCAGTGACGGACAGGGCAGGCAGCCCCAGCATTTT. As protein: CASSDGQGRQPQHF.

The chain joins TRBV14 to TRBJ1-2; a weak D match, TRBD1 (6 bases). The CDR3 is made up of 13 amino acids. Germline V gene lookup returns CDR1 SGHDN and CDR2 FVKESK. Trimming left V 2 bases short and J 5 bases short, with 9 bases between. CDR3: CASSQRQGYGYTF. The DNA for the CDR3 is TGTGCCAGCAGCCAACGGCAGGGGTATGGCTACACCTTC. The variable domain in full, with the rest retrieved from reference TRBV14 and TRBJ1-2, is EAGVTQFPSHSVIEKGQTVTLRCDPISGHDNLYWYRRVMGKEIKFLLHFVKESKQDESGMPNNRFLAERTGGTYSTLKVQPAELEDSGVYFCASSQRQGYGYTFGSGTRLTVV.

The chain has TRBV5-1 and TRBJ2-5; D is unresolved. CDR1 is SGHRS and CDR2 is YFSETQ in the germline V gene. Trimming removed 4 bases from V and 4 bases from J, with 8 bases in between. This CDR3 is built from 12 residues. CDR3 sequence reads: CASSPGRETQYF. DNA of the CDR3: TGCGCCAGCAGCCCAGGTAGAGAGACCCAGTACTTC.

V and J are TRBV30 and TRBJ2-6; weak D call: TRBD2 (6 bases). V shed 4 bases and J shed 0 bases, with 10 bases lying between them. Germline V gives CDR1 GTSNPN, CDR2 SVGIG (reference sequence). The CDR3 is made up of 15 amino acids. CDR3 in DNA: TGTGCCTGGACGCACGGGAGCTCTGGGGCCAACGTCCTGACTTTC. Its protein product is CAWTHGSSGANVLTF.